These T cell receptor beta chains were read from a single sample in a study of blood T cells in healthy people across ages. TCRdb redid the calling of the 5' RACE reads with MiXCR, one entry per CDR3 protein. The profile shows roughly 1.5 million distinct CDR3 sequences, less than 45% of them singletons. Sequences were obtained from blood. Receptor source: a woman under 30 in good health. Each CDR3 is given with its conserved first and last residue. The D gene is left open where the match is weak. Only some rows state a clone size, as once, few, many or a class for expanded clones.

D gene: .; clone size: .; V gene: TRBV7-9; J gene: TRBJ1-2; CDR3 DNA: TGTGCCAGCAGCGAGAAGACAGTTAACTATGGCTACACCTTC; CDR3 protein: CASSEKTVNYGYTF
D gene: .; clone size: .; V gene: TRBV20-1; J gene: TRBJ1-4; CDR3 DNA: TGCAGTGCTAGAGGGGGGGCAGATGAAAAACTGTTTTTT; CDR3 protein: CSARGGADEKLFF
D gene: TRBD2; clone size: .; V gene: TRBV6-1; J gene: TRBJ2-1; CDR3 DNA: TGTGCCAGCAACCTTGGACTAGCGGGATTTGAGCAGTTCTTC; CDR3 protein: CASNLGLAGFEQFF
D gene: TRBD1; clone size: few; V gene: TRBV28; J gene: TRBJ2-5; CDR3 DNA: TGTGCCAGCAGTTTATGGTACCGGGACAGGGTGAGAGAGACCCAGTACTTC; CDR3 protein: CASSLWYRDRVRETQYF
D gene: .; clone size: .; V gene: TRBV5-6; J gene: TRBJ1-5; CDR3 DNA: TGTGCCAGCCGCCCGCCCGTCGGGGGTGGGTATAGCAATCAGCCCCAGCATTTT; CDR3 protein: CASRPPVGGGYSNQPQHF
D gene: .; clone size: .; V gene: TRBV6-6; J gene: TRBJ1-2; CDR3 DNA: TGTGCCAGCAGCGACCCTCATGACTATGGCTACACCTTC; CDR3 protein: CASSDPHDYGYTF
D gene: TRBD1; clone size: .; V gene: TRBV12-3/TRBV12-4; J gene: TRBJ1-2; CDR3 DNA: TGTGCCAGCTCCCTGGGCGGACAGGGAAACTATGGCTACACCTTC; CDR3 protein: CASSLGGQGNYGYTF
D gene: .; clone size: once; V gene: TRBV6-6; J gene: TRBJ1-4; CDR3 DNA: TGTGCCAGCAGTTACCGCAAGACAACAACTAATGAAAAACTGTTTTTT; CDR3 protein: CASSYRKTTTNEKLFF
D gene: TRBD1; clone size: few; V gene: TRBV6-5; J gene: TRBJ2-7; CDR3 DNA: TGTGCCAGCAGTTTCGGGACAGGGTCCGAGCAGTACTTC; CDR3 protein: CASSFGTGSEQYF
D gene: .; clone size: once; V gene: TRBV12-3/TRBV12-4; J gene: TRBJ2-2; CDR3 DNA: TGTGCCAGCAGTCCCTCATGGGGCCCACGCTCTGACACCGGGGAGCTGTTTTTT; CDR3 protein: CASSPSWGPRSDTGELFF
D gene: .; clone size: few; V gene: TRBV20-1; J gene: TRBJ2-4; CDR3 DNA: TGCAGTGCTAGAGATCGAAGTAGAACATTAGCCAAAAACATTCAGTACTTC; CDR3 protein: CSARDRSRTLAKNIQYF
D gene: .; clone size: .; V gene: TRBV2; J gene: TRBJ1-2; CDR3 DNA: TGTGCCAGCACCGGGACCTTTAAGGAGGGCTACACCTTC; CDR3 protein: CASTGTFKEGYTF
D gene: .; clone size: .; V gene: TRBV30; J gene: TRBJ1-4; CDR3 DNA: TGTGCCTGGAGTGACCCTTCCGGACCAAGAAGAGAAAAACTGTTTTTT; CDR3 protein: CAWSDPSGPRREKLFF
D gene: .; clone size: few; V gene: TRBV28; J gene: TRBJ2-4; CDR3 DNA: TGTGCCAGCAGTCCGACGGAAAATTATAGGGACATTCAGTACTTC; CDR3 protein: CASSPTENYRDIQYF
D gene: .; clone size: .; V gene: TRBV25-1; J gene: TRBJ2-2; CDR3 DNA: TGTGCCAGCACAAGTCCTTCCCCCGGGGAGCTGTTTTTT; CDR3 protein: CASTSPSPGELFF